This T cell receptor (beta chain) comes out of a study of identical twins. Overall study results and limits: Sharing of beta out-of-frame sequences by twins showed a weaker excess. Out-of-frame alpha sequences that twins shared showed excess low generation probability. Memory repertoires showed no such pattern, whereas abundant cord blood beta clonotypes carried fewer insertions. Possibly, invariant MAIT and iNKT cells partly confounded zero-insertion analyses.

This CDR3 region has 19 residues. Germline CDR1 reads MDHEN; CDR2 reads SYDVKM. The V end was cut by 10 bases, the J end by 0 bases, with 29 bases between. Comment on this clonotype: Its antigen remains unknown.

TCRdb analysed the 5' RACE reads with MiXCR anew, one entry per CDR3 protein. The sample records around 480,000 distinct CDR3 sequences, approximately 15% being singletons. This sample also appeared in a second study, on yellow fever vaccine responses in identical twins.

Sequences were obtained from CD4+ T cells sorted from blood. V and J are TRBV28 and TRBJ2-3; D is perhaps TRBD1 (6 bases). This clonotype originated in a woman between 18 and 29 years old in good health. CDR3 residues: CATIPPRDTGFYSTDTQYF. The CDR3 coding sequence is TGTGCCACCATACCACCCCGGGACACAGGCTTCTATAGCACAGATACGCAGTATTTT.